The T cell receptor beta chain described here comes from a study of blood T cell repertoires in COVID-19. About the study: COVID-19 samples collected from the United States, Italy and Spain covered acute and convalescent phases. Sources were T cells, B-cell-depleted T cells, or PBMCs; the material itself was cDNA or gDNA.

Original processing methods: Amplification of reference gene primers provided the estimated nucleated cell counts. Profiling relied on immunoSEQ multiplex PCR, and the TCRdb table lists in-frame clones only, not all of them. That table gives V, J and clone size, and the DNA gave D and trimming. The table includes roughly 90,000 clones, around four fifths detected once. Germline-derived CDR1 and CDR2 are SGHRS and YFSETQ. The CDR3 totals 14 residues. Trimming at V came to 3 bases and at J to 8 bases, leaving 10 bases not matched to a gene. The rearrangement joins TRBV5-1 to TRBJ1-1; TRBD1 matches 7 bases. The TCR sequence derives from a man aged 45-65 years with acute or convalescent COVID-19. The sequencing sample was made of peripheral blood. CDR3 in amino acids: CASSSGQSNGEAFF. The CDR3 region has the DNA TGCGCCAGCAGCTCGGGACAGAGTAACGGCGAAGCTTTCTTT.